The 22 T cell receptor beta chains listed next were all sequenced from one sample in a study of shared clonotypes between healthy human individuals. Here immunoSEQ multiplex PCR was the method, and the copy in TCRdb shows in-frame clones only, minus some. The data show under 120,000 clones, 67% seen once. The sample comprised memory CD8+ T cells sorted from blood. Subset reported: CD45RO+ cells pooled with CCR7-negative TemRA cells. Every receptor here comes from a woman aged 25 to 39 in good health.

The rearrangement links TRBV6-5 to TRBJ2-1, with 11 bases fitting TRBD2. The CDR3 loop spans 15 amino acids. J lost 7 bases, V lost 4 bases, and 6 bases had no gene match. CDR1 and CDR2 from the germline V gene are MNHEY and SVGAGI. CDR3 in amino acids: CASSWLAGGVNEQFF. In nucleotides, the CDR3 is TGTGCCAGCAGTTGGCTAGCGGGAGGCGTTAATGAGCAGTTCTTC.

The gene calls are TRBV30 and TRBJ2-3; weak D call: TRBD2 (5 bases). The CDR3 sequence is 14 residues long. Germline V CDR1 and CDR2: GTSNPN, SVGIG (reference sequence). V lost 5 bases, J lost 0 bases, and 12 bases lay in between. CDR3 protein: CAWSKGGSTDTQYF. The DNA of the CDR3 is TGTGCCTGGTCCAAGGGCGGGAGCACAGATACGCAGTATTTT.

CDR3 nucleotides: TGTGCCAGCCAGGGGGCGATCAATTCACCCCTCCACTTT. This encodes CASQGAINSPLHF. V usage is TRBV9 and J usage is TRBJ1-6; 8 bases are a match to TRBD1. Germline V CDR1 and CDR2: SGDLS, YYNGEE. The CDR3 extends over 13 amino acids. The V segment lost 7 bases and the J segment 7 bases; nucleotides outside the gene matches: 4.

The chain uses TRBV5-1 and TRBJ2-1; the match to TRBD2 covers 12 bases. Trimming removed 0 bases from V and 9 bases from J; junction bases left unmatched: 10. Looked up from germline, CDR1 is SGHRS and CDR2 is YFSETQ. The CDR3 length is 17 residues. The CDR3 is CASSLAEGLAGGREQFF. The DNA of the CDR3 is TGCGCCAGCAGCTTGGCCGAGGGGCTAGCGGGAGGGCGTGAGCAGTTCTTC.

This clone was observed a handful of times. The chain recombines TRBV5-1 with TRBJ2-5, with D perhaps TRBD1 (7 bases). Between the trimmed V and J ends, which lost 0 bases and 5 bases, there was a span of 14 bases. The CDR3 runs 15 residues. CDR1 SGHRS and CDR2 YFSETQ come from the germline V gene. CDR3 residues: CASSLGQGGVETQYF. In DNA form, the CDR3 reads TGCGCCAGCAGCTTGGGACAGGGAGGTGTGGAGACCCAGTACTTC.

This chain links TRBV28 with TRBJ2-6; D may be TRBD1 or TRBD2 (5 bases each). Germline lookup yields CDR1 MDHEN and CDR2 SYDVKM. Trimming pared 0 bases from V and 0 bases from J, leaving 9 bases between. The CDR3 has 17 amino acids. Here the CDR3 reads CASSLWTADSGANVLTF. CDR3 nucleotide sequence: TGTGCCAGCAGTTTATGGACAGCGGACTCTGGGGCCAACGTCCTGACTTTC.

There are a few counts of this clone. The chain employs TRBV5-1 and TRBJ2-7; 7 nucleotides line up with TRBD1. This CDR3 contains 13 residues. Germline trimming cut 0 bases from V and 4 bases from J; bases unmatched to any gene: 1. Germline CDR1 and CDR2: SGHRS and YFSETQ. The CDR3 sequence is CASSLDRGYEQYF. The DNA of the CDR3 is TGCGCCAGCAGCTTGGACAGGGGTTACGAGCAGTACTTC.

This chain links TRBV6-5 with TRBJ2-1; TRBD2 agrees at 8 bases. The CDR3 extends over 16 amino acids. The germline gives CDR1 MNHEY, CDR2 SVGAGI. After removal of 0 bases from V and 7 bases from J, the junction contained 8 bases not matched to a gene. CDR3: CASSYSTSGRANEQFF. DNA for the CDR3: TGTGCCAGCAGTTACTCAACGAGCGGGAGAGCGAATGAGCAGTTCTTC.

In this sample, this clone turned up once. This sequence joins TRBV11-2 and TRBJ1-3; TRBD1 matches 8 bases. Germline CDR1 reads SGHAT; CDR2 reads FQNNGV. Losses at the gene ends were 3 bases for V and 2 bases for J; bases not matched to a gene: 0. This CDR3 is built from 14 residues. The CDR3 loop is CASSLDRAGNTIYF. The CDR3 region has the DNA TGTGCCAGCAGCTTGGACAGGGCTGGAAACACCATATATTTT. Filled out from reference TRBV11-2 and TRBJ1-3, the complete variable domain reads EAGVAQSPRYKIIEKRQSVAFWCNPISGHATLYWYQQILGQGPKLLIQFQNNGVVDDSQLPKDRFSAERLKGVDSTLKIQPAKLEDSAVYLCASSLDRAGNTIYFGEGSWLTVV.

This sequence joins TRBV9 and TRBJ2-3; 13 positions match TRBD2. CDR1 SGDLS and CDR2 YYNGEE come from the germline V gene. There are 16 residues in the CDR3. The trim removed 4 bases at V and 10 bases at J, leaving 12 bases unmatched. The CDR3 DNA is TGTGCCAGCAGCCTCGGGACTAGCGGGACTAGCTTGGCGCAGTATTTT. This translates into CASSLGTSGTSLAQYF.

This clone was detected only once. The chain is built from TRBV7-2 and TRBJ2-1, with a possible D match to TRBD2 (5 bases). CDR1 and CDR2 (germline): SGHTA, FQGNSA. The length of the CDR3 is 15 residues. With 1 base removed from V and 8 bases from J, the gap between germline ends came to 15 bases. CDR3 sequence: CASSLGDYWRDEQFF. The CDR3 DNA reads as TGTGCCAGCAGCTTAGGAGACTACTGGCGGGATGAGCAGTTCTTC. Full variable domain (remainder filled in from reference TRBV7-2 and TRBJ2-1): GAGVSQSPSNKVTEKGKDVELRCDPISGHTALYWYRQSLGQGLEFLIYFQGNSAPDKSGLPSDRFSAERTGGSVSTLTIQRTQQEDSAVYLCASSLGDYWRDEQFFGPGTRLTVL.

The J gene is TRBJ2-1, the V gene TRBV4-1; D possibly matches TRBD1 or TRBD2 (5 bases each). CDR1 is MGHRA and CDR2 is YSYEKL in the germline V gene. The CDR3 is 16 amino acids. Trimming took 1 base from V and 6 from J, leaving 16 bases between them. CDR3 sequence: CASSQVGTRVTNEQFF. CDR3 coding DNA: TGCGCCAGCAGCCAAGTGGGGACCAGGGTGACCAATGAGCAGTTCTTC.

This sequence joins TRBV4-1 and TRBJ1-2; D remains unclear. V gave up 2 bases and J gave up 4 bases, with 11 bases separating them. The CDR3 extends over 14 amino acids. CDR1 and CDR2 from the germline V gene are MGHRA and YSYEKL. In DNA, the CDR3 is TGCGCCAGCAGCCAATCCGGACTGCTCTATGGCTACACCTTC. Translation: CASSQSGLLYGYTF.

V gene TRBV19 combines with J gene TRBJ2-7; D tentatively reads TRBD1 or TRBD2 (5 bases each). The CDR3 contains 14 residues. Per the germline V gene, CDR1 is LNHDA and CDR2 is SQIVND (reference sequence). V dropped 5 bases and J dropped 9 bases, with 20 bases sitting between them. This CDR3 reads CASSWDADPSGQYF. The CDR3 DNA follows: TGTGCCAGTAGTTGGGACGCCGACCCTTCGGGGCAGTACTTC.

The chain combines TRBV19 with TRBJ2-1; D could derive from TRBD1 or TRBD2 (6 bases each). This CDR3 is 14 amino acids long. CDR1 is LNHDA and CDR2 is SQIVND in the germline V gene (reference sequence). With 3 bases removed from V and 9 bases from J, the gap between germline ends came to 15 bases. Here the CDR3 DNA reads TGTGCCAGTAGTATCGGGGGCGGAGCATCTGAGCAGTTCTTC. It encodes CASSIGGGASEQFF.

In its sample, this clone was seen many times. The CDR3 DNA is TGTGCCAGTAGGGGAGGAAACGGGGAGACCCAGTACTTC. This translates into CASRGGNGETQYF. The chain combines TRBV19 with TRBJ2-5, with D possibly matching TRBD2 (6 bases). Trimming stripped 6 bases from V and 5 bases from J, with 13 bases between. Germline CDR1 LNHDA, CDR2 SQIVND (reference sequence). The CDR3 is 13 amino acids.

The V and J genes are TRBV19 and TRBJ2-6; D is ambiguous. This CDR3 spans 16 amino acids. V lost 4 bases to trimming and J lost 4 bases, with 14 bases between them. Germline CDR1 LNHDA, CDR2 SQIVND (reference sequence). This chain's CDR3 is CASSRSLGTGANVLTF. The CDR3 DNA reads TGTGCCAGTAGTAGAAGTCTGGGTACCGGGGCCAACGTCCTGACTTTC.

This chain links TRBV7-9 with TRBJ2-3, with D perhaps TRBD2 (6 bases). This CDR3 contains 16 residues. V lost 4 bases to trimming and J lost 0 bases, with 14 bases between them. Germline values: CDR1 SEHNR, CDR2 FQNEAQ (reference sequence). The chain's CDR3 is CASSSRGTSSTDTQYF. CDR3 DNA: TGTGCCAGCAGCTCTCGGGGGACCTCTAGCACAGATACGCAGTATTTT.

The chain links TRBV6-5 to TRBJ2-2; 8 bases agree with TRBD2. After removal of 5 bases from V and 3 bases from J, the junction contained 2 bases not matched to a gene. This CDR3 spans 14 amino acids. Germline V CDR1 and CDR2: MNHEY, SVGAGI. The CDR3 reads CASSELADTGELFF. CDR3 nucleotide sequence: TGTGCCAGCAGTGAACTAGCGGACACCGGGGAGCTGTTTTTT.

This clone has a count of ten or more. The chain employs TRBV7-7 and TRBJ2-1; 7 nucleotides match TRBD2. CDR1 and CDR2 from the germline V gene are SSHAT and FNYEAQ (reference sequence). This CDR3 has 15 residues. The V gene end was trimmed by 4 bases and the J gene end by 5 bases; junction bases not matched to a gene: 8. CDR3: CASSSRPRGDNEQFF. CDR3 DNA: TGTGCCAGCAGCTCCCGACCCCGGGGGGACAATGAGCAGTTCTTC.

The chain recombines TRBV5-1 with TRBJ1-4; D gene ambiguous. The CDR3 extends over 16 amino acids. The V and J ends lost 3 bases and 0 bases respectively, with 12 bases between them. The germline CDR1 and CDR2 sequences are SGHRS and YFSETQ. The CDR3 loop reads CASSSRPYATNEKLFF. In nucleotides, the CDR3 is TGCGCCAGCAGCTCTAGACCGTACGCAACTAATGAAAAACTGTTTTTT.

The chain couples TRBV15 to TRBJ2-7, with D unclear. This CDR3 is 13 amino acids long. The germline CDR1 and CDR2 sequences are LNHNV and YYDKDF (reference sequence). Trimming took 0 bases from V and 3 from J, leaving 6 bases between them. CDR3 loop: CATSRDSHYEQYF. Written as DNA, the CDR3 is TGTGCCACCAGCAGAGATTCTCACTACGAGCAGTACTTC.